This entry concerns a single TCR beta chain. Its antigen target is currently unknown. Within one base of it there is no much larger clone, and no base qualities were kept. The CDR3 regions of human TCRbeta chains were subjected to immunosequencing. The original methods were these. TCRs in the repertoires were matched against a reference library of SARS-CoV-2-specific TCRs that had been generated with the MIRA antigen-specificity platform. Breadth was defined as the fraction of unique TCRs that were SARS-CoV-2-associated. Depth was defined as the fraction of total T cells that were SARS-CoV-2-associated. Using the MIRA data, each spike-specific TCR was assigned both to the spike region to which the TCR was reactive and to a CD4 or CD8 class. Log10-transformed breadth and depth values were compared by one-way ANOVA with Sidak's multiple comparisons tests. TCRdb holds this immuneACCESS table with in-frame rearrangements only. Some clones are missing; in checked studies, unresolved V genes explain under half, and the rest has no known cause. V and J calls and clone size are as listed in that table; D and trimming were resolved from the DNA. This sample has around 160,000 clones in its table, and about 92% of those were observed once. In total, the top ten clones hold around 1.9% of the sample.

This sample was included in a study of T cell responses to AZD1222 COVID-19 vaccine (dated by TCRdb to the early 2020s). At the level of the whole study: Because spike-specific TCR depth and breadth did not differ between the two schedules, AZD1222 recipients who got a second dose at roughly 4 weeks were pooled with those who got a second dose at roughly 12 weeks. A total of over 230 trial participants underwent TCR sequencing, of whom about 200 had received two doses of AZD1222 and about 26 had received two doses of the MenACWY control vaccine. Enrollment into the trials was organized by age into subgroups of 18-55, 56-69 and 70-plus years, and those subgroups contained around 150, 28 and 57 TCR-sequenced participants, respectively.

From the cysteine through the phenylalanine, the CDR3 covers 16 amino acids. Solely the CDR3 DNA is kept, with 48 bases framed from the first base. Relative to germline, V is missing 2 bases and J is missing 9 bases, with 6 bases of the junction outside any gene match. CDR1 is given as MNHEY and CDR2 as SVGAGI, both from the germline V gene. What this sample's time point label stands for: baseline before first vaccination. Samples from vaccinated people were obtained from the UK trials COV001 and COV002, which included a single-blind randomized controlled phase 2/3 trial of AZD1222 (ChAdOx1 nCoV-19) in healthy adults. For TCRbeta chain sequencing, PBMC samples were collected from trial participants at day 0 and at day 28 after the second dose. Study-level results and caveats: CD4 TCRs associated with the vaccine covered the entire spike protein, and the dominant responses were in regions 160-218 and 743-854. No day 14 peak-response samples were available, so repertoires were characterized only after the peak T cell response. After two AZD1222 doses, both the breadth and the depth of spike-specific TCRs were significantly higher than at day 0 and than in MenACWY recipients. Nearly half of unique spike-specific TCRs reportedly recognized epitopes outside regions mutated in the B.1.351 and B.1.1.7 variants. Conclusions about previously exposed vaccinees are limited because only five to seven AZD1222 recipients were SARS-CoV-2 seropositive at baseline. Participants were mostly white British, with more females than males. The authors suggested clonal diversity may have been underestimated. In the small 56-69-year group, the increase in depth fell short of significance, most likely because of low power.

The clonotype originates from an adult in good health. The chain employs TRBV6-5 and TRBJ2-1; 14 bases in between match TRBD2. Sequences were derived from peripheral blood, sampled on day 0 of AZD1222 vaccination. The sequenced DNA is TGTGCCAGCAGTTACACGGGACTAGCGGGAGTTGTTGAGCAGTTCTTC. This sequence encodes CASSYTGLAGVVEQFF.